These T cell receptor beta chains were read from a single sample in a study of T cell repertoires in cytomegalovirus infection. No antigen has been identified for these receptors. TCRdb ran MiXCR on the reads and lists one entry per CDR3 protein. The sample includes approximately 730,000 distinct CDR3 sequences, almost 30% of them seen just once. The sample was cultured CD8+ T cells from PBMCs, taken from culture after CMV antigen stimulation. These receptors were collected from a human donor in good health (CMV status not recorded). Some clones in this sample may be carry-over from other donors' samples. Each CDR3 is given with its conserved first and last residue. D genes are given only for firm matches. The size field is filled for only some rows; it gives once, few, many or a size class.

cdr3_length	clone_size	v_call	j_call	d_call	cdr3_nt	cdr3_aa
14	few	TRBV5-6	TRBJ2-4	TRBD1	TGTGCCAGTTCTCCCGGGACAGTTAAAAACATTCAGTACTTC	CASSPGTVKNIQYF
15	many	TRBV7-8	TRBJ2-1	TRBD2	TGTGCCAGCAGCCCACCGGGAGGGGCCTACAATGAGCAGTTCTTC	CASSPPGGAYNEQFF
15	few	TRBV4-3	TRBJ1-5	TRBD1	TGCGCCAGCAGCCAAGACCGGACAGGGAATCAGCCCCAGCATTTT	CASSQDRTGNQPQHF
14	few	TRBV27	TRBJ2-2	TRBD1	TGTGCCAGCAGTAACAGGGGGTGGACCGGGGAGCTGTTTTTT	CASSNRGWTGELFF
13	-	TRBV20-1	TRBJ2-7	TRBD1	TGCAGTGCTGGCGACAGGGAACGATACGAGCAGTACTTC	CSAGDRERYEQYF
16	-	TRBV12-3/TRBV12-4	TRBJ1-1	-	TGTGCCAGCAGTTTTGGACTCTCAGATAAGAACACTGAAGCTTTCTTT	CASSFGLSDKNTEAFF
14	-	TRBV27	TRBJ1-4	-	TGTGCCAGCAGTTCCCGATCATTTATTGATAAACTGTTTTTT	CASSSRSFIDKLFF
16	few	TRBV7-9	TRBJ1-5	TRBD1	TGTGCCAGCAGCTTTGGGACAGGGGGCAAGATGGGGGCCCAGCATTTT	CASSFGTGGKMGAQHF
15	few	TRBV15	TRBJ2-7	TRBD1	TGTGCCACCAGCAGAACCGGGACAGTTCTCTACGAGCAGTACTTC	CATSRTGTVLYEQYF
12	once	TRBV29-1	TRBJ2-3	-	TGCAGTTACAGGTGGAGCACAGATACGCAGTATTTT	CSYRWSTDTQYF
14	-	TRBV27	TRBJ2-3	-	TGTGCCAGCAGTTTCGTCTCTAGCCCAGATACGCAGTATTTT	CASSFVSSPDTQYF
16	-	TRBV19	TRBJ1-2	TRBD1	TGTGCCAGTAGCCAAGAGGGGGGACAGGGCGACTATGGCTACACCTTC	CASSQEGGQGDYGYTF
14	-	TRBV6-5	TRBJ1-1	-	TGTGCCAGCAGTTACTCGAAAAGAAACCCTGAAGCTTTCTTT	CASSYSKRNPEAFF
14	-	TRBV28	TRBJ1-4	-	TGTGCCAGCACCCCGATAGTCCCTAATGAAAAACTGTTTTTT	CASTPIVPNEKLFF
15	many	TRBV7-2	TRBJ2-3	TRBD2	TGTGCCAGCAGCTTAGGGCGGGGGGGCAGGGATACGCAGTATTTT	CASSLGRGGRDTQYF
14	few	TRBV6-5	TRBJ1-1	TRBD1	TGTGCCAGCAGTTACGGCGGGACAGGGGTTGAAGCTTTCTTT	CASSYGGTGVEAFF
17	few	TRBV7-6	TRBJ2-3	-	TGTGCCAGCAGCTTACCCCGGGACGGATCTAGCACAGATACGCAGTATTTT	CASSLPRDGSSTDTQYF
16	many	TRBV7-2	TRBJ2-1	TRBD1	TGTGCCAGCAGCCTGGGCCGGGACAGATTCAACAATGAGCAGTTCTTC	CASSLGRDRFNNEQFF
16	few	TRBV27	TRBJ2-7	-	TGTGCCAGCAGCCTCTCGGGGCCCTTCGGGTCCTACGAGCAGTACTTC	CASSLSGPFGSYEQYF
15	-	TRBV7-6	TRBJ2-2	-	TGTGCCAGCAGACGCGGGACGGCGAACACCGGGGAGCTGTTTTTT	CASRRGTANTGELFF
12	few	TRBV6-2/TRBV6-3	TRBJ1-1	-	TGTGCCAGCAGTCGGGACATCACTGAAGCTTTCTTT	CASSRDITEAFF
18	-	TRBV24-1	TRBJ2-2	-	TGTGCCACCAGTGATTGGGGCACCGGGACTTCTAACACCGGGGAGCTGTTTTTT	CATSDWGTGTSNTGELFF
14	-	TRBV7-8	TRBJ1-4	-	TGTGCCAGCAGCCCCCCTGGAGCCCGAGTGGAACTGTTTTTT	CASSPPGARVELFF
14	few	TRBV14	TRBJ2-5	TRBD1	TGTGCCAGCAGCCATCGGGACAGCAAAGAGACCCAGTACTTC	CASSHRDSKETQYF
15	few	TRBV9	TRBJ2-1	TRBD2	TGTGCCAGCAGCGCAGGCGGGGGGGGAGGGAATGAGCAGTTCTTC	CASSAGGGGGNEQFF
16	few	TRBV24-1	TRBJ2-2	-	TGTGCCACCAGTGATCCGCCCGGGTCGAACACCGGGGAGCTGTTTTTT	CATSDPPGSNTGELFF
13	-	TRBV6-4	TRBJ1-1	-	TGTGCCAGCAGTGACTCGGCGAACACTGAAGCTTTCTTT	CASSDSANTEAFF
17	-	TRBV18	TRBJ2-5	-	TGTGCCAGCTCACCCGGTACAGAATTTTCGTACCAAGAGACCCAGTACTTC	CASSPGTEFSYQETQYF
15	-	TRBV5-4	TRBJ1-1	-	TGTGCCAGCAGCTTGCAAAGGAACCTGAACACTGAAGCTTTCTTT	CASSLQRNLNTEAFF
18	-	TRBV6-6	TRBJ2-6	-	TGTGCCAGCAAGCAGGGACTTTCCTTTAGCTCTGGGGCCAACGTCCTGACTTTC	CASKQGLSFSSGANVLTF
13	few	TRBV27	TRBJ1-5	-	TGTGCCAGCAGTTTGGGGAAATATCAGCCCCAGCATTTT	CASSLGKYQPQHF
15	few	TRBV4-1	TRBJ1-6	TRBD1	TGCGCCAGCAGCCAAGGGACAGGGGCTAATTCACCCCTCCACTTT	CASSQGTGANSPLHF
14	many	TRBV12-3/TRBV12-4	TRBJ1-1	-	TGTGCCAGCAGCTCCTCATATGGACCCGACGAAGCTTTCTTT	CASSSSYGPDEAFF
14	few	TRBV7-9	TRBJ2-3	-	TGTGCCAGCAGCTACCCCGGGGGCACAGATACGCAGTATTTT	CASSYPGGTDTQYF
9	-	TRBV5-8	TRBJ2-7	-	TGTGCCAGCGTCTACGAGCAGTACTTC	CASVYEQYF
15	many	TRBV7-6	TRBJ2-1	-	TGTGCCAGCAGCTTCGGGGGTGAGGGTTACAATGAGCAGTTCTTC	CASSFGGEGYNEQFF
15	few	TRBV6-2/TRBV6-3	TRBJ1-1	-	TGTGCCAGCAGAGGGAGGACATTCATGAACACTGAAGCTTTCTTT	CASRGRTFMNTEAFF
16	once	TRBV7-4	TRBJ2-3	-	TGTGCCAGCAGCTTTTCCTTAAATAGGGTAATAGATACGCAGTATTTT	CASSFSLNRVIDTQYF
16	few	TRBV6-6	TRBJ1-1	TRBD1	TGTGCCAGCAGTTACTCCCTCGGACAGGTGAACACTGAAGCTTTCTTT	CASSYSLGQVNTEAFF
13	many	TRBV6-1	TRBJ1-2	TRBD1	TGTGCCAGCAGTGAGGGACAGAACTATGGCTACACCTTC	CASSEGQNYGYTF
17	-	TRBV10-3	TRBJ1-1	TRBD1	TGTGCCACCCGGCTTGTGGTCCAGGGGGCAGGGAACACTGAAGCTTTCTTT	CATRLVVQGAGNTEAFF
16	-	TRBV5-1	TRBJ2-3	-	TGCGCCAGCAGCTTGGAAAGTAGGGGGAGGGGAGATACGCAGTATTTT	CASSLESRGRGDTQYF
16	once	TRBV2	TRBJ2-7	-	TGTGCCAGCAGTGGGGTAGAGAACAGGGACGTCTACGAGCAGTACTTC	CASSGVENRDVYEQYF
16	few	TRBV24-1	TRBJ2-1	-	TGTGCCACCAGTGATACCGACAGGAGCTCCTACAATGAGCAGTTCTTC	CATSDTDRSSYNEQFF
13	-	TRBV5-1	TRBJ2-1	-	TGCGCCAGCAGCTTGGCGATGGGGAATGAGCAGTTCTTC	CASSLAMGNEQFF
21	-	TRBV19	TRBJ2-1	-	TGTGCCAGTAGTATAGGTGGGGTCCTCCTCTCCCCCTATGAATTCTACAATGAGCAGTTCTTC	CASSIGGVLLSPYEFYNEQFF
14	many	TRBV7-9	TRBJ1-2	-	TGTGCCAGCAGCTTAGATACGGACCGCTATGGCTACACCTTC	CASSLDTDRYGYTF
17	-	TRBV2	TRBJ2-5	TRBD2	TGTGCCAGCAGTGAATGGGCACTAGCGGGAGGACAAGAGACCCAGTACTTC	CASSEWALAGGQETQYF
14	-	TRBV7-6	TRBJ2-5	TRBD2	TGTGCCAGCAGGACTAGCGGGGGGCAAGAGACCCAGTACTTC	CASRTSGGQETQYF
14	-	TRBV27	TRBJ2-5	TRBD2	TGTGCCAGCAGTTCACTAGCGGGGTCAGAGACCCAGTACTTC	CASSSLAGSETQYF
14	many	TRBV6-5	TRBJ1-2	TRBD1	TGTGCCAGCAGCCGGGGACAGATTTTAGACAGCTACACCTTC	CASSRGQILDSYTF
14	-	TRBV12-3/TRBV12-4	TRBJ1-3	-	TGTGCCAGCAGGACAAGGGACGGTGGAAACACCATATATTTT	CASRTRDGGNTIYF
15	many	TRBV7-6	TRBJ2-5	TRBD1	TGTGCCAGCAGCCTCGGGACAGGGGGCGCGGAGACCCAGTACTTC	CASSLGTGGAETQYF
14	-	TRBV6-5	TRBJ1-5	-	TGTGCCAGCAGAAGTTTACAGGGTAATCAGCCCCAGCATTTT	CASRSLQGNQPQHF
16	-	TRBV2	TRBJ2-3	TRBD2	TGTGCCAGCACGGTCAACGGGGCGGGGGGAACGGATACGCAGTATTTT	CASTVNGAGGTDTQYF
16	-	TRBV7-6	TRBJ1-1	-	TGTGCCAGCAGCCCCGGGACCCAAATTCACGGCACTGAAGCTTTCTTT	CASSPGTQIHGTEAFF
14	-	TRBV10-2	TRBJ2-1	TRBD2	TGCGCCAGCAGTGAACTAGCGGGGGTCGATGAGCAGTTCTTC	CASSELAGVDEQFF